This T cell receptor (beta chain) was recovered during a study of T cells after yellow fever vaccination. TCRdb re-analysed the 5' RACE reads in MiXCR, keeping a single row per CDR3 protein. The sample has 450,000 to 600,000 distinct CDR3 sequences; roughly a sixth are singletons. Trimming removed 10 bases from V and 1 base from J, with 16 bases in between. This CDR3 region has 14 residues. CDR1 and CDR2 (germline): MDHEN, SYDVKM. The chain recombines TRBV28 with TRBJ1-1; D might be TRBD1 (5 bases). This clonotype was sampled from a man younger than 35 who received the YFV17D yellow fever vaccine. The sequenced sample was PBMCs, obtained 5 days after the first yellow fever vaccination. The CDR3 coding sequence is TGTGCCACCTCTTTACGGGGGGGGAACACTGAAGCTTTCTTT. This sequence encodes CATSLRGGNTEAFF.